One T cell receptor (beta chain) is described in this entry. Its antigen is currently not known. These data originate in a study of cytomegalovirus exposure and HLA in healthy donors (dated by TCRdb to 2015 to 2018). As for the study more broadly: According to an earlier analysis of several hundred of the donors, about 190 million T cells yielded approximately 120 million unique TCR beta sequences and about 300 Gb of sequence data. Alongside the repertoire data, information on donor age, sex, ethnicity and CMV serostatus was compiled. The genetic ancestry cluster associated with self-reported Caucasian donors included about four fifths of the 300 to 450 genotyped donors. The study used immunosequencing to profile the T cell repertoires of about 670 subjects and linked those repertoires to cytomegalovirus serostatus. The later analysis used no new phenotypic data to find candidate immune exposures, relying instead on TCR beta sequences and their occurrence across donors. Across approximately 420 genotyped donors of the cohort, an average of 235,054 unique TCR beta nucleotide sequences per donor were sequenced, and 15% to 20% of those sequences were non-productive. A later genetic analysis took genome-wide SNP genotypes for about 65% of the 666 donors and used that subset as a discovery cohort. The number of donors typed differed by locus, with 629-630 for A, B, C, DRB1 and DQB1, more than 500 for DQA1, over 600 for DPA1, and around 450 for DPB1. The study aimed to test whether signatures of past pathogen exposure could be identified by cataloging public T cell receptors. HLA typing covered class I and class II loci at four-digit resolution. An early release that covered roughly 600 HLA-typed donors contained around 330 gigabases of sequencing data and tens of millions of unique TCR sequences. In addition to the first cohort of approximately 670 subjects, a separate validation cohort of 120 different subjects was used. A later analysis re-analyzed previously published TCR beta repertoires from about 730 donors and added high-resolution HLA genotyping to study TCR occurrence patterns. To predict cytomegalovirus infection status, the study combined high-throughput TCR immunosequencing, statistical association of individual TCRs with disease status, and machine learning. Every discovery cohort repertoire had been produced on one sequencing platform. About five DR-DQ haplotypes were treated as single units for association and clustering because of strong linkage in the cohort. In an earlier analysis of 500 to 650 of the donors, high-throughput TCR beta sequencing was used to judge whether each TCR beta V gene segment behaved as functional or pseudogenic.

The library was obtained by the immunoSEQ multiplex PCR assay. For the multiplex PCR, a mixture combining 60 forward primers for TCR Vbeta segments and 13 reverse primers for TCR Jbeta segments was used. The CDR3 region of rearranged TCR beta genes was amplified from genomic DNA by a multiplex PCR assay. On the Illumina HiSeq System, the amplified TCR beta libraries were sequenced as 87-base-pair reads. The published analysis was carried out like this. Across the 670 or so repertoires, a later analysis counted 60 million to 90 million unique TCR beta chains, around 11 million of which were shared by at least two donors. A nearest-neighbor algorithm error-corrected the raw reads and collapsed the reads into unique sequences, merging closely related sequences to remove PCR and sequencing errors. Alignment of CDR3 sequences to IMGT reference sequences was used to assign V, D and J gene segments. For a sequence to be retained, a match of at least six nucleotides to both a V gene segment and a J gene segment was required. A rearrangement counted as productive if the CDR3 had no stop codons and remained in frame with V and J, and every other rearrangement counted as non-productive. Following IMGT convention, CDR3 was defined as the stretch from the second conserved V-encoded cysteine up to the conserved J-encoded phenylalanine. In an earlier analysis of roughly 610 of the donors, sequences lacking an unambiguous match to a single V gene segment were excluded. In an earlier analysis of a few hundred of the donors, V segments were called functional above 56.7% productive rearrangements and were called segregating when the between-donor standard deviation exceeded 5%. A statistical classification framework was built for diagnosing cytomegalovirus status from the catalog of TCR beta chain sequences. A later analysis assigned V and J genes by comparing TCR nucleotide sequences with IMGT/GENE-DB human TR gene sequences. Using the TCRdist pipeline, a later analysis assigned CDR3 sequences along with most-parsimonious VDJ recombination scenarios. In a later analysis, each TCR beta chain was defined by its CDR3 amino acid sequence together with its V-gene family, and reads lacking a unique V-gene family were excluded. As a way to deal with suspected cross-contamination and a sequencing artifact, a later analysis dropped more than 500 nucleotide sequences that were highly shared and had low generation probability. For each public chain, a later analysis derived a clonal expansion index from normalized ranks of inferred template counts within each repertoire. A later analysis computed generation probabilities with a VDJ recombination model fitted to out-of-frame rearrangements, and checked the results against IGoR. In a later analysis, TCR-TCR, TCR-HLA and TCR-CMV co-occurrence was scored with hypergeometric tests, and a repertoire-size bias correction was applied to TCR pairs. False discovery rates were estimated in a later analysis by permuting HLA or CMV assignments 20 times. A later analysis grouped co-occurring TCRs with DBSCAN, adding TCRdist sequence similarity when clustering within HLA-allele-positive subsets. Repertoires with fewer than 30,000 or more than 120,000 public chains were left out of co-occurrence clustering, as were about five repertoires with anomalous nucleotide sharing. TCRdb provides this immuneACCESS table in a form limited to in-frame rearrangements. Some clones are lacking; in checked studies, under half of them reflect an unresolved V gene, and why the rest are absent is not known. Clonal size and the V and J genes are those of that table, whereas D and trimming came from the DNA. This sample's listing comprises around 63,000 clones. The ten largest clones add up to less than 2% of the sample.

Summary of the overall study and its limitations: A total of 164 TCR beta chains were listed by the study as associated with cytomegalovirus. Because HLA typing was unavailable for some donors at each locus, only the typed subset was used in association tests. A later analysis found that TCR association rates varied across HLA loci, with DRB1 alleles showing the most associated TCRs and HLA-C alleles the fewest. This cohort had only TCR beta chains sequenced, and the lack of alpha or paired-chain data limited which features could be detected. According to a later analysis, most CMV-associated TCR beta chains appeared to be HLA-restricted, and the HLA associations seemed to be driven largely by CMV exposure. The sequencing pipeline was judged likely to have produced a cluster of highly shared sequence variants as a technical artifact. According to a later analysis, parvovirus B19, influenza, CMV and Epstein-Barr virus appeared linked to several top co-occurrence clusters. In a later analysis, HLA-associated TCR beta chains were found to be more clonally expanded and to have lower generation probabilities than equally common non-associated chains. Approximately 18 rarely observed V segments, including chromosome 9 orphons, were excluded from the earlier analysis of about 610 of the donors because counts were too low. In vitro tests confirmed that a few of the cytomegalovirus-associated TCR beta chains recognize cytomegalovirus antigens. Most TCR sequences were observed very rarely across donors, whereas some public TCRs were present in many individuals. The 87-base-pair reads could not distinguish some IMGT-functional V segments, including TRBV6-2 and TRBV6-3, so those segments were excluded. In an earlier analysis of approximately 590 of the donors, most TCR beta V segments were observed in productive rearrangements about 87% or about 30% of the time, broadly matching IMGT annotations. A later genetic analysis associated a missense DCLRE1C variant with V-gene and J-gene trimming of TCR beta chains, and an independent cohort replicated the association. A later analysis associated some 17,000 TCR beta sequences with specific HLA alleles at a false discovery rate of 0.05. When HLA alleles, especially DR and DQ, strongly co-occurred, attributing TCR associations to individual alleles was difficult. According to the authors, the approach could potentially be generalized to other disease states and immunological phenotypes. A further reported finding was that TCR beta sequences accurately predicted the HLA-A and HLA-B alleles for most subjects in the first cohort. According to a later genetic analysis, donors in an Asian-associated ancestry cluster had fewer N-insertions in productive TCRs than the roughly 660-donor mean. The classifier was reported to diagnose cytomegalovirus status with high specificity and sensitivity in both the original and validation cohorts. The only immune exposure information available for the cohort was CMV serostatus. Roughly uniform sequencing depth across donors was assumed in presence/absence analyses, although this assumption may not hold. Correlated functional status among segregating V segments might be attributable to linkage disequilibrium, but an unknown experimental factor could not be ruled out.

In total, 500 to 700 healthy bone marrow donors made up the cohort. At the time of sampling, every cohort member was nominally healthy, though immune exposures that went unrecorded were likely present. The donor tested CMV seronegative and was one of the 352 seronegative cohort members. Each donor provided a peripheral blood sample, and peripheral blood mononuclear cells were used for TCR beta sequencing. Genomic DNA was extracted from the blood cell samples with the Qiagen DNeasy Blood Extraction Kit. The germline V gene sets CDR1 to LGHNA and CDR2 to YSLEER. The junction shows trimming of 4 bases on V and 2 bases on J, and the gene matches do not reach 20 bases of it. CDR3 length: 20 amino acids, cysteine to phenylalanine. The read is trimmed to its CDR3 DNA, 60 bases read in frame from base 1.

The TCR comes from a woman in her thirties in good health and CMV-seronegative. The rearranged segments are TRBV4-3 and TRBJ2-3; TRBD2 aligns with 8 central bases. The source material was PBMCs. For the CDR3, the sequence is CASSPGGLTGGVGFTDTQYF. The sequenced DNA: TGCGCCAGCAGCCCGGGGGGACTCACCGGGGGGGTTGGGTTCACAGATACGCAGTATTTT.